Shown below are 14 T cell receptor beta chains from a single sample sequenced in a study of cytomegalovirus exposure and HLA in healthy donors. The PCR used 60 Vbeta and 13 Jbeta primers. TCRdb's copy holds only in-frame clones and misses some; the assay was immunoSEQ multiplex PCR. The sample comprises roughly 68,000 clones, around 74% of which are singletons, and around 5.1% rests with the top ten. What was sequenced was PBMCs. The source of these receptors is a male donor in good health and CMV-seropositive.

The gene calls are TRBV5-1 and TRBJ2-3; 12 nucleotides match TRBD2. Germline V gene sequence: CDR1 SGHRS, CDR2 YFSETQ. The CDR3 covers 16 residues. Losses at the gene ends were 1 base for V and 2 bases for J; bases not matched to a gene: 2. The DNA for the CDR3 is TGCGCCAGCAGCTTGACTAGCGGGGGGTACACAGATACGCAGTATTTT. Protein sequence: CASSLTSGGYTDTQYF.

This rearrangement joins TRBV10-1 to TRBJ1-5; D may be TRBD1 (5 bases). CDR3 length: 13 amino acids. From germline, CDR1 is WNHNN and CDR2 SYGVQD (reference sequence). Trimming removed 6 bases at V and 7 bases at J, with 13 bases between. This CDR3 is CASRAPGFQPQHF. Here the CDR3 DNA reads TGCGCCAGCAGAGCTCCAGGGTTCCAGCCCCAGCATTTT.

The CDR3 nucleotides are TGTGCCAGCAGCTTAGGCAGGGGGCATAGTGCCTCTTACCAAGAGACCCAGTACTTC. This gives the protein CASSLGRGHSASYQETQYF. The chain combines TRBV7-2 with TRBJ2-5, with 8 bases lining up with TRBD1. Germline CDR1 and CDR2: SGHTA and FQGNSA. The CDR3 covers 19 residues. The J segment lost 0 bases and the V segment lost 1 base, leaving 13 bases of the junction unmatched.

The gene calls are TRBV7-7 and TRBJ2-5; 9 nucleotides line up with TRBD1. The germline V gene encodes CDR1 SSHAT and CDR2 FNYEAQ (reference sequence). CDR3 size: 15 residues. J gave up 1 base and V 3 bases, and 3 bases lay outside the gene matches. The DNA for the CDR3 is TGTGCCAGCAGCTTGGGACAGGGCCCCCAAGAGACCCAGTACTTC. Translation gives CASSLGQGPQETQYF. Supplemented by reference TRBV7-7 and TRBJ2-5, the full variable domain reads GAGVSQSPRYKVTKRGQDVTLRCDPISSHATLYWYQQALGQGPEFLTYFNYEAQPDKSGLPSDRFSAERPEGSISTLTIQRTEQRDSAMYRCASSLGQGPQETQYFGPGTRLLVL.

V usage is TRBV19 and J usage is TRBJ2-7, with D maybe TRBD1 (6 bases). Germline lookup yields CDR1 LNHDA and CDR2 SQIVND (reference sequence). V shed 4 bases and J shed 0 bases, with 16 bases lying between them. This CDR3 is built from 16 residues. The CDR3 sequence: CASSTSRTASSYEQYF. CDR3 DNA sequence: TGTGCCAGTAGTACCTCCCGGACAGCGTCCTCCTACGAGCAGTACTTC.

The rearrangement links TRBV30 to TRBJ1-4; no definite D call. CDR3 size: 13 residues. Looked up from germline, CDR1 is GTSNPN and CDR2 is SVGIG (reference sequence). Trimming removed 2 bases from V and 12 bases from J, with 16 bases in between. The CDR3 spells CAWSPGLSAELFF. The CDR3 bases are TGTGCCTGGAGTCCAGGACTTTCAGCGGAACTGTTTTTT.

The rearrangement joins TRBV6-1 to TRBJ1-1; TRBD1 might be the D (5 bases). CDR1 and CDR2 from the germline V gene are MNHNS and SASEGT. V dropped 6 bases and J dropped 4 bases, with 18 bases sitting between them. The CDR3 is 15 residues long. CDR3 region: CASRANQGRGTEAFF. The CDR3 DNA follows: TGTGCCAGCAGGGCAAACCAGGGAAGGGGCACTGAAGCTTTCTTT.

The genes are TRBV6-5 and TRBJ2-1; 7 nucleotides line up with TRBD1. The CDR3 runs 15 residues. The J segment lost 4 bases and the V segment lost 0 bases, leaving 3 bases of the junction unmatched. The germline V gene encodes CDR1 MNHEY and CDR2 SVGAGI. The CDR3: CASSYSEQGYNEQFF. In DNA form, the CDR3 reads TGTGCCAGCAGTTACTCCGAACAGGGGTACAATGAGCAGTTCTTC.

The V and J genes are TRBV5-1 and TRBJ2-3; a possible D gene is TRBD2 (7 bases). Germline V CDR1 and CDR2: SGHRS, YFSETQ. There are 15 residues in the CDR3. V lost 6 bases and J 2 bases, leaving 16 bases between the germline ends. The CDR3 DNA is TGCGCCAGCACCACGCGGGGGCTGGACACAGATACGCAGTATTTT. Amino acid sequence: CASTTRGLDTDTQYF.

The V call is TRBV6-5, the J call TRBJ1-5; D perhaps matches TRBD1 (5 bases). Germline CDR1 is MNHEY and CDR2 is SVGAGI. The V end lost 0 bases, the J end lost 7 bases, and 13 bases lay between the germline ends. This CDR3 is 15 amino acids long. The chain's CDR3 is CASSYSGGARQPQHF. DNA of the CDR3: TGTGCCAGCAGTTACTCTGGAGGGGCTCGGCAGCCCCAGCATTTT.

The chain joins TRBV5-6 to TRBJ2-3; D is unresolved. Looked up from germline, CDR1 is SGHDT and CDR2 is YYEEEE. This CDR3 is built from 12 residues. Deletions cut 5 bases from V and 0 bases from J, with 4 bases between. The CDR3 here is CASSSSTDTQYF. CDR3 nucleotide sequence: TGTGCCAGCAGTTCGAGCACAGATACGCAGTATTTT.

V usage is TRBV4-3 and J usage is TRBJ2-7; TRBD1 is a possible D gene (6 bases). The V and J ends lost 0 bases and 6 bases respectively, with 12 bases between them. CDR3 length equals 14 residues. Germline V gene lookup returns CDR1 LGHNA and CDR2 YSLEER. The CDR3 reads CASSQDPVGGEQYF. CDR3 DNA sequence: TGCGCCAGCAGCCAAGATCCGGTAGGGGGCGAGCAGTACTTC.

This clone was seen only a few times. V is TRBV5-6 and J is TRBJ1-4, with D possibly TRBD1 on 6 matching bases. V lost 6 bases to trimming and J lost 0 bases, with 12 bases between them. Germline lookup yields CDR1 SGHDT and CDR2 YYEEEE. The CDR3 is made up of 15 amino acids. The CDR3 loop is CASTSTGSTNEKLFF. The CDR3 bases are TGTGCCAGCACTTCCACAGGGTCAACTAATGAAAAACTGTTTTTT.

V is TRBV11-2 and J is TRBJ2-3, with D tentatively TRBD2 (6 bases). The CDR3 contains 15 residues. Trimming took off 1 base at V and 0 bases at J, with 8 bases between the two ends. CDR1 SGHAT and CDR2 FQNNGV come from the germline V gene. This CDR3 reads CASSLGAGSTDTQYF. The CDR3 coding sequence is TGTGCCAGCAGCTTAGGAGCGGGCAGCACAGATACGCAGTATTTT.